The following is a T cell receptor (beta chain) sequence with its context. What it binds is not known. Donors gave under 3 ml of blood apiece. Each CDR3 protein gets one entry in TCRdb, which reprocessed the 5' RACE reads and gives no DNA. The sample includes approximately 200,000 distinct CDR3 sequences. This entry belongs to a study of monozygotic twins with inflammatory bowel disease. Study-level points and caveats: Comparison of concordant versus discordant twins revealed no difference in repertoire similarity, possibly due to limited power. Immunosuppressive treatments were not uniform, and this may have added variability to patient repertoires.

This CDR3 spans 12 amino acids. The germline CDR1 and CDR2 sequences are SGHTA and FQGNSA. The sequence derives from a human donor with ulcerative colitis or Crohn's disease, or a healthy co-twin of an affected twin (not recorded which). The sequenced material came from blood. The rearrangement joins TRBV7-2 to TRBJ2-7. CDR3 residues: CASSSQSREQYF.